This T cell receptor beta chain was identified in a study of identical twins. There are 11 residues in the CDR3. V lost 7 bases to trimming and J lost 6 bases, with 12 bases between them. The germline V gene encodes CDR1 SQVTM and CDR2 ANQGSEA. This clonotype was seen more than once but under ten times. Each CDR3 protein is one row after TCRdb ran MiXCR on the 5' RACE reads. The sample has 700,000 to 950,000 distinct CDR3 sequences, 9% to 15% seen once. These same records also appear under a second study, on yellow fever vaccine responses in identical twins.

The source material was PBMCs. This receptor was obtained from a woman aged 18-29 years in good health. The chain joins TRBV29-1 to TRBJ1-1; D gene uncertain. The CDR3 nucleotides read TGCAGCGGCCCCGAGGTACCTGAAGCTTTCTTT. Protein sequence: CSGPEVPEAFF.